The clone carrying this TCR beta chain was observed at least ten times. Its antigen is still unknown. This CDR3 spans 15 amino acids. Deletions cut 4 bases from V and 3 bases from J, with 18 bases between. Germline V CDR1 and CDR2: DFQATT, SNEGSKA (reference sequence). Alongside a J-beta primer mix, a sample-barcoded 5' primer served in a second PCR lasting about 7 to 11 cycles. TCRdb reprocessed the 5' RACE reads with MiXCR, giving one entry per CDR3 protein. This sample has roughly 700,000 distinct CDR3 sequences, with 32% found just once. This sample was included in a study of blood T cells in healthy people across ages. Study results and caveats: Correlation between TCR beta diversity and naive T cell percentage was strong.

The sequence was collected from a woman at least 80 years old in good health. V gene TRBV20-1 combines with J gene TRBJ2-5; tentatively, D is TRBD2 (5 bases). Material: blood. The DNA for the CDR3 is TGCAGTGCTATAATCGCGGCGAGCGGAAAAGAGACCCAGTACTTC. As protein: CSAIIAASGKETQYF.